What follows describes a single T cell receptor (beta chain). The PCR employed 60 Vbeta primers together with 13 Jbeta primers. Clones were read by immunoSEQ multiplex PCR, and TCRdb kept only the in-frame ones, dropping some. The data show about 78,000 clones, with more than 65% seen just once and more than 9.5% held by the top ten. This record belongs to a study of cytomegalovirus exposure and HLA in healthy donors. The CDR3 has 13 amino acids. Germline V gives CDR1 MNHEY, CDR2 SMNVEV (reference sequence). The V end lost 5 bases, the J end lost 5 bases, and 10 bases lay between the germline ends. Sequences were obtained from PBMCs. The TCR originated in a woman in her thirties or forties in good health and CMV-seropositive. The V call is TRBV27, the J call TRBJ2-1; weak D call: TRBD1 (6 bases). The CDR3 spells CASSMSGDNEQFF. As DNA, the CDR3 is TGTGCCAGCAGTATGTCAGGGGACAATGAGCAGTTCTTC.